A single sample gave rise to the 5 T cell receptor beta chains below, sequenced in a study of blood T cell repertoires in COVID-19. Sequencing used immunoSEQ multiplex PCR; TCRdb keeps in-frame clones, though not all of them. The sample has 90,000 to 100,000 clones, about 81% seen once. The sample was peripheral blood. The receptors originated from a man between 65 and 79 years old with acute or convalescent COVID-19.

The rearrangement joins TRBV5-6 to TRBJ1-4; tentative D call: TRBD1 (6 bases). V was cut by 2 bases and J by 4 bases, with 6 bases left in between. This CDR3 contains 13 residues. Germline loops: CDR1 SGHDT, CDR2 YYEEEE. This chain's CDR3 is CASSLQGNEKLFF. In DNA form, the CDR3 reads TGTGCCAGCAGCTTACAGGGTAATGAAAAACTGTTTTTT. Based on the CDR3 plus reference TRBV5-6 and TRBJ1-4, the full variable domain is DAGVTQSPTHLIKTRGQQVTLRCSPKSGHDTVSWYQQALGQGPQFIFQYYEEEERQRGNFPDRFSGHQFPNYSSELNVNALLLGDSALYLCASSLQGNEKLFFGSGTQLSVL.

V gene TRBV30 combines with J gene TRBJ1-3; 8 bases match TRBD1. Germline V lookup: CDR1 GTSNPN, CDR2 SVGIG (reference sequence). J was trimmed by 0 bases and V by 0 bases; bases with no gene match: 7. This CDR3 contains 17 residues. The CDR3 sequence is CAWSVVAGGFSGNTIYF. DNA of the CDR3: TGTGCCTGGAGTGTAGTGGCAGGGGGCTTCTCTGGAAACACCATATATTTT.

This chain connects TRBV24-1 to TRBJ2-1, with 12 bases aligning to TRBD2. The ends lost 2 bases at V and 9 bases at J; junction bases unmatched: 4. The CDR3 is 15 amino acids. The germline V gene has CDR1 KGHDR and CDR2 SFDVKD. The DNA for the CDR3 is TGTGCCACCAGTGATTCCGGACTAGCGGGAAGTGAGCAGTTCTTC. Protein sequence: CATSDSGLAGSEQFF.

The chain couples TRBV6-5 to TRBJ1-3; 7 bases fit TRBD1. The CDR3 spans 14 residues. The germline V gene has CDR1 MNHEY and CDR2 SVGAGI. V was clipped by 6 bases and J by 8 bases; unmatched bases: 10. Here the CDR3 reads CASRDDRVVYTIYF. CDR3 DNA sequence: TGTGCCAGCAGGGACGACAGGGTTGTGTACACCATATATTTT.

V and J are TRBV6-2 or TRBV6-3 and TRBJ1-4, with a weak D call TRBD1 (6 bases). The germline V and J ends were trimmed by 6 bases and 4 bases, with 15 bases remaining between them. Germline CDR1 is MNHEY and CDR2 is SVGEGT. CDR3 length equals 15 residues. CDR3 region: CASSQQGSGNEKLFF. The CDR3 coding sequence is TGTGCCAGCAGCCAACAGGGTTCGGGTAATGAAAAACTGTTTTTT.